The 11 T cell receptor beta chains presented below share a single source sample, sequenced in a study of T cells in Graves' hyperthyroidism and ophthalmopathy. Template material for amplifying TCR beta CDR3 regions consisted of RNA transcripts. The primer set for the first-round RT-PCR of the TCR CDR3 was HTBI. TCRdb redid the calling of the multiplex PCR reads with MiXCR, one entry per CDR3 protein. The table shows approximately 400,000 distinct CDR3 sequences, with approximately 14% occurring only once. The sample was blood. The source of these receptors is a woman aged 18-29 years with Graves' hyperthyroidism.

This clonotype was seen repeatedly, ten times or more. Relative to the germline gene, one junction end is altered; a read error may explain this. The chain combines TRBV12-3 or TRBV12-4 with TRBJ2-7; TRBD2 matches at 12 bases. CDR3 length: 14 amino acids. Here the CDR3 DNA reads TGTGCCAGCAGTCTAGCGGGAGGGTCCTACGAGCGGTACTTC. Encoded protein: CASSLAGGSYERYF.

The table lists this clonotype with a few counts. The chain combines TRBV20-1 with TRBJ2-2; D uncertain. The germline V gene encodes CDR1 DFQATT and CDR2 SNEGSKA (reference sequence). The CDR3 sequence is 13 residues long. Trimming left V 3 bases short and J 9 bases short, with 14 bases between. Here the CDR3 DNA reads TGCAGTGCTAGCTATTCTTCGAGCCGGGAGCTGTTTTTT. This translates into CSASYSSSRELFF.

This clonotype was seen ten or more times. The chain carries TRBV7-9 and TRBJ2-1; unclear D gene. Germline V gene lookup returns CDR1 SEHNR and CDR2 FQNEAQ (reference sequence). The V and J ends lost 4 bases and 4 bases respectively, with 8 bases between them. The CDR3 sequence is 13 residues long. CDR3 bases: TGTGCCAGCAGCTCCGACGGATACAATGAGCAGTTCTTC. This gives the protein CASSSDGYNEQFF. Complete variable domain (other parts from reference TRBV7-9 and TRBJ2-1): DTGVSQNPRHKITKRGQNVTFRCDPISEHNRLYWYRQTLGQGPEFLTYFQNEAQLEKSRLLSDRFSAERPKGSFSTLEIQRTEQGDSAMYLCASSSDGYNEQFFGPGTRLTVL.

This chain links TRBV9 with TRBJ2-3; TRBD2 agrees at 12 bases. The CDR3 length is 19 residues. The germline CDR1 and CDR2 sequences are SGDLS and YYNGEE. V was clipped by 1 base and J by 0 bases; unmatched bases: 9. CDR3 protein: CASSVRSLAGGPSTDTQYF. DNA for the CDR3: TGTGCCAGCAGCGTAAGGTCGCTAGCGGGGGGGCCAAGCACAGATACGCAGTATTTT.

This clonotype was seen at least ten times. J is TRBJ2-7 and V is TRBV18, with D tentatively TRBD2 (5 bases). CDR3 length: 14 amino acids. In germline, CDR1 is KGHSH, CDR2 LQKENI. Deletions cut 0 bases from V and 4 bases from J, with 10 bases between. The CDR3 DNA reads as TGTGCCAGCTCACCACCTAGCGCTCGTTACGAGCAGTACTTC. Its protein is CASSPPSARYEQYF. Using reference TRBV18 and TRBJ2-7 for the parts outside the CDR3, the full variable domain is NAGVMQNPRHLVRRRGQEARLRCSPMKGHSHVYWYRQLPEEGLKFMVYLQKENIIDESGMPKERFSAEFPKEGPSILRIQQVVRGDSAAYFCASSPPSARYEQYFGPGTRLTVT.

This clonotype occurred many times. The chain uses TRBV5-1 and TRBJ1-1, with D unclear. CDR3 length: 13 amino acids. Between the trimmed V and J ends, which lost 1 base and 1 base, there was a span of 5 bases. Germline CDR1 is SGHRS and CDR2 is YFSETQ. This CDR3 reads CASSLKGNTEAFF. The CDR3 region has the DNA TGCGCCAGCAGCTTGAAGGGGAACACTGAAGCTTTCTTT.

The chain links TRBV12-3 or TRBV12-4 to TRBJ2-3, with unresolved D. This CDR3 has 15 amino acids. V lost 1 base and J 0 bases, leaving 8 bases between the germline ends. The CDR3 DNA follows: TGTGCCAGCAGTTTAGGACCCACTAGCACAGATACGCAGTATTTT. Encoded protein: CASSLGPTSTDTQYF.

The gene calls are TRBV30 and TRBJ2-3; 8 bases fit TRBD1. Germline CDR1 and CDR2: GTSNPN and SVGIG (reference sequence). V lost 1 base, J lost 1 base, and 1 base stayed unmatched. This CDR3 has 14 residues. The CDR3 spells CAWSEGQGTDTQYF. The CDR3 DNA reads as TGTGCCTGGAGTGAGGGACAGGGCACAGATACGCAGTATTTT.

The chain combines TRBV6-1 with TRBJ2-1; D is undetermined. Germline CDR1 is MNHNS and CDR2 is SASEGT. Trimming removed 7 bases at V and 6 bases at J, with 16 bases between. This CDR3 contains 14 residues. CDR3: CASKEGYSGNEQFF. The CDR3, as DNA: TGTGCCAGCAAAGAAGGGTACTCGGGCAATGAGCAGTTCTTC.

This chain connects TRBV5-1 to TRBJ1-1; D unresolved. The CDR3 sequence is 16 residues long. Germline V gene lookup returns CDR1 SGHRS and CDR2 YFSETQ. V lost 3 bases and J lost 2, with 17 bases in between. The CDR3 spells CASSSEAATLNTEAFF. The CDR3 DNA reads TGCGCCAGCAGCTCGGAGGCAGCTACCCTTAACACTGAAGCTTTCTTT.

This clonotype was seen many times. The chain combines TRBV11-1 with TRBJ2-3; 8 bases are a match to TRBD1. Germline-derived CDR1 and CDR2 are SGHAT and FQDESV (reference sequence). This CDR3 has 17 residues. The V gene end was trimmed by 4 bases and the J gene end by 0 bases; junction bases not matched to a gene: 9. The CDR3 bases are TGTGCCAGCAGCTCCAACTCAGGGGGCCGCAGCACAGATACGCAGTATTTT. Amino acid sequence: CASSSNSGGRSTDTQYF.